The clone carrying this TCR beta chain turned up a few times. J lost 5 bases, V lost 7 bases, and 13 bases had no gene match. Germline CDR1 reads LNHDA; CDR2 reads SQIVND (reference sequence). CDR3 length equals 15 residues. Original handling: As immunoSEQ supplied junction-only sequences (without quality scores), filtering differed. The data were produced by immunoSEQ multiplex PCR, yet TCRdb's version contains in-frame clones alone and is incomplete. V, J and clone size derive from that table, while D and trimming were established from the DNA sequence. The data contain millions of clones, 90% to 95% of them singletons. The data were obtained in a study of shared clonotypes between healthy human individuals. Study at large: Participating donors consisted of two women and three men aged 18 to 49. CD4 naive and memory got three plates each, CD8 naive two, CD8 memory one.

This receptor was obtained from a man between 18 and 35 years old in good health. V is TRBV19 and J is TRBJ2-7; 8 bases align to TRBD2. The sequencing sample was made of naive CD4+ T cells sorted from blood. The subset: CD45RA+ positively selected. The CDR3 region has the DNA TGTGCCAGTACTAACACCGGGACTAGAGTCAACGAGCAGTACTTC. Translation: CASTNTGTRVNEQYF.